This TCR beta chain came from a study of shared clonotypes between healthy human individuals. Findings and limits, study-wide: Clonotype sharing across several donors was observed for approximately 5% of naive CD4 clonotypes.

Notes on this clone: Its matching antigen is unknown.

Sorted subsets were amplified in replicate PCRs using around 220 ng DNA, approximately 30,000 T cell genomes. Generated by immunoSEQ multiplex PCR, the TCRdb table keeps only in-frame clones and is missing some. The table shows a few million clones, with around nine tenths occurring only once. Sample: naive CD4+ T cells sorted from blood. Stated subset: CD45RA+ positively selected. The TCR originated in a man younger than 30 in good health.

CDR3 in DNA: TGTGCCAGCAGCCCCGGTGGTACGAACTACGAGCAGTACTTC. It specifies CASSPGGTNYEQYF. The chain recombines TRBV5-4 with TRBJ2-7; D is ambiguous. V lost 4 bases to trimming and J lost 3 bases, with 14 bases between them. The CDR3 contains 14 residues. Germline V gives CDR1 SGHNT, CDR2 YYREEE (reference sequence). The variable domain in full, with the rest retrieved from reference TRBV5-4 and TRBJ2-7, is ETGVTQSPTHLIKTRGQQVTLRCSSQSGHNTVSWYQQALGQGPQFIFQYYREEENGRGNFPPRFSGLQFPNYSSELNVNALELDDSALYLCASSPGGTNYEQYFGPGTRLTVT.